Listed below are T cell receptor beta chains from one sample, sequenced in a study of CD8 T cells in Susac syndrome. One entry per CDR3 protein results from TCRdb running MiXCR on the immunoSEQ multiplex PCR reads. This sample yields about 300,000 distinct CDR3 sequences, of which approximately 85% are seen a single time; approximately 0.2% belongs to the top ten. Sample: CD8+ T cells from PBMCs. Source of these receptors: a human donor with multiple sclerosis. Each CDR3 is given with its conserved first and last residue. Fields, in order: D gene, J gene, V gene, clone size, CDR3 protein, CDR3 DNA. The D gene is left open where the match is weak. Clone size is given for some rows only: seen once, a few or many times, or a class if the clone is expanded.

NA | TRBJ2-2 | TRBV25-1 | NA | CASSDEDRAENTGELFF | TGTGCCAGCAGTGACGAGGACAGAGCGGAGAACACCGGGGAGCTGTTTTTT
NA | TRBJ2-3 | TRBV6-5 | NA | CASSYQFLDTQYF | TGTGCCAGCAGTTACCAGTTTCTAGATACGCAGTATTTT
TRBD1 | TRBJ1-2 | TRBV24-1 | NA | CATSDTDRGLVGYTF | TGTGCCACCAGTGATACCGACAGGGGGCTTGTTGGCTACACCTTC
TRBD1 | TRBJ1-3 | TRBV11-2 | NA | CASSLGQGFSGNTIYF | TGTGCCAGCAGCTTAGGACAGGGCTTTTCTGGAAACACCATATATTTT
NA | TRBJ1-1 | TRBV19 | NA | CASSTGTRTEAFF | TGTGCCAGTAGTACGGGGACTCGCACTGAAGCTTTCTTT
NA | TRBJ2-5 | TRBV4-1 | NA | CASSQSSVLEETQYF | TGCGCCAGCAGCCAAAGCTCGGTACTAGAAGAGACCCAGTACTTC
NA | TRBJ2-4 | TRBV7-9 | NA | CASSRAALAKNIQYF | TGTGCCAGCAGTCGGGCAGCACTAGCCAAAAACATTCAGTACTTC
NA | TRBJ2-1 | TRBV4-1 | NA | CASSPQGTEQFF | TGCGCCAGCAGCCCACAGGGTACTGAGCAGTTCTTC
NA | TRBJ2-5 | TRBV25-1 | NA | CASELGGYGETQYF | TGTGCCAGCGAACTAGGGGGTTATGGAGAGACCCAGTACTTC
NA | TRBJ2-1 | TRBV28 | NA | CASTTAPYNEQFF | TGTGCCAGCACGACGGCTCCATACAATGAGCAGTTCTTC
TRBD2 | TRBJ2-1 | TRBV6-2/TRBV6-3 | NA | CASSYSAGGYEQFF | TGTGCCAGCAGTTACTCTGCGGGAGGGTATGAGCAGTTCTTC
NA | TRBJ2-1 | TRBV12-3/TRBV12-4 | NA | CASRIGSEEINEQFF | TGTGCCAGCCGTATAGGTAGCGAGGAAATAAATGAGCAGTTCTTC
TRBD2 | TRBJ2-5 | TRBV14 | NA | CASSQPSGRAPETQYF | TGTGCCAGCAGCCAACCTAGCGGGAGGGCGCCGGAGACCCAGTACTTC
NA | TRBJ1-2 | TRBV30 | NA | CAWTEGLSDYGYTF | TGTGCCTGGACTGAGGGGCTTAGCGACTATGGCTACACCTTC
NA | TRBJ2-1 | TRBV5-5 | NA | CASSSQGESSYNEQFF | TGTGCCAGCAGCTCACAGGGAGAAAGCTCCTACAATGAGCAGTTCTTC
TRBD1 | TRBJ1-1 | TRBV9 | NA | CASSADRENTEAFF | TGTGCCAGCAGCGCGGACAGGGAGAACACTGAAGCTTTCTTT
NA | TRBJ2-7 | TRBV11-2 | NA | CASSSPPTGNYEQYF | TGTGCCAGCAGCTCCCCCCCGACAGGAAACTACGAGCAGTACTTC
NA | TRBJ2-7 | TRBV27 | NA | CASSYISPGEQYF | TGTGCCAGCAGTTACATTTCACCGGGCGAGCAGTACTTC
NA | TRBJ2-3 | TRBV4-3 | NA | CASSQDSPAASTDTQYF | TGCGCCAGCAGCCAAGATAGTCCGGCGGCTAGCACAGATACGCAGTATTTT
NA | TRBJ1-1 | TRBV11-1 | NA | CASSNQGSGTEAFF | TGTGCCAGCAGTAACCAGGGGTCTGGCACTGAAGCTTTCTTT
TRBD2 | TRBJ2-1 | TRBV4-2 | NA | CASSQEAGGRFSYNEQFF | TGTGCCAGCAGCCAAGAAGCGGGAGGACGATTCTCCTACAATGAGCAGTTCTTC
NA | TRBJ2-1 | TRBV7-9 | few | CASSLIRNEQFF | TGTGCCAGCAGCTTAATCCGGAATGAGCAGTTCTTC
NA | TRBJ2-2 | TRBV21-1 | NA | CASSTRSEGGQGTGELFF | TGTGCCAGCAGCACTCGATCCGAAGGGGGACAGGGGACCGGGGAGCTGTTTTTT
NA | TRBJ2-1 | TRBV5-6 | NA | CASSWGPGGNNEQFF | TGTGCCAGCAGCTGGGGGCCAGGAGGTAACAATGAGCAGTTCTTC
NA | TRBJ2-5 | TRBV13 | NA | CASSSRRTQETQYF | TGTGCCAGCAGCTCCCGACGAACCCAAGAGACCCAGTACTTC
NA | TRBJ2-1 | TRBV19 | NA | CASSIGWKGNEQFF | TGTGCCAGTAGTATAGGGTGGAAGGGCAATGAGCAGTTCTTC
NA | TRBJ1-3 | TRBV7-2 | NA | CASSPEAGPSGNTIYF | TGTGCCAGCAGCCCGGAAGCAGGCCCCTCTGGAAACACCATATATTTT
NA | TRBJ2-7 | TRBV15 | NA | CATSPPEPYEQYF | TGTGCCACCAGCCCCCCAGAGCCCTACGAGCAGTACTTC
TRBD1 | TRBJ1-5 | TRBV4-3 | NA | CASSPDRAVGNQPQHF | TGCGCCAGCAGCCCAGACAGGGCGGTCGGCAATCAGCCCCAGCATTTT
NA | TRBJ1-1 | TRBV6-2/TRBV6-3 | NA | CASSQWANTEAFF | TGTGCCAGCAGCCAGTGGGCGAACACTGAAGCTTTCTTT
NA | TRBJ1-5 | TRBV19 | NA | CASSFRYRVNQPQHF | TGTGCCAGTAGTTTTAGGTACAGGGTCAATCAGCCCCAGCATTTT
TRBD2 | TRBJ2-1 | TRBV7-2 | once | CASSPPELAGPGFF | TGTGCCAGCAGCCCCCCTGAGCTAGCGGGACCGGGGTTCTTC
TRBD1 | TRBJ1-5 | TRBV19 | NA | CATRQGVSWNQPQHF | TGTGCCACCAGACAGGGGGTAAGTTGGAATCAGCCCCAGCATTTT
NA | TRBJ2-5 | TRBV20-1 | NA | CSARDWGSNGETQYF | TGCAGTGCTAGAGATTGGGGAAGTAACGGAGAGACCCAGTACTTC
TRBD1 | TRBJ1-5 | TRBV27 | NA | CASRGTTGNQPQHF | TGTGCCAGCAGGGGTACGACAGGGAATCAGCCCCAGCATTTT